This T cell receptor (beta chain) stems from a study of response to subunit inactivated influenza vaccine. Overall study results and limits: Few additional T cells are recruited per seasonal influenza vaccination, authors suggested.

Details on this clonotype: No antigen is known for it.

TCRdb passed the RT-PCR reads through MiXCR, listing each CDR3 protein once. This sample yields 450,000 to 700,000 distinct CDR3 sequences, of which around 15% are seen a single time; more than 9.5% belongs to the top ten. The clonotype comes from a man aged 45-65 years who received an inactivated influenza vaccine. The specimen was PBMCs from blood, collected roughly 12 days after vaccination.

The CDR3 is CASTNHWSEQYF. Written as DNA, the CDR3 is TGTGCCAGCACTAACCATTGGAGTGAGCAGTACTTC. This chain joins TRBV12-3 or TRBV12-4 and TRBJ2-7; D gene unclear. The CDR3 spans 12 residues. V was clipped by 7 bases and J by 7 bases, with 14 bases between them.